This T cell receptor beta chain was captured by sequencing in a study of vaccination and CD4 T cells after COVID-19. Oncomine TCR Beta short-read sequencing was applied to DNA from cultured CD4+ T cells. Each CDR3 protein is one row after TCRdb ran MiXCR on the PCR reads. The table records 10,000 to 15,000 distinct CDR3 sequences, approximately 56% of them present only once. CDR1 is DFQATT, CDR2 SNEGSKA, per germline (reference sequence). The CDR3 covers 13 residues. Treatment noted: 10-day PBMC culture with coronavirus spike peptide pools or control peptides (ViraFEST assay). Antigen-specific T cells were expanded with peptide pools by ViraFEST, and TCRs were then sequenced. Cell culture was performed with some 2 million PBMCs per well in the presence of approximately 9.4 IU/ml IL-2 and 10 ug/ml peptide pools. On this clonotype itself: Its target is not known. One junction end disagrees with the germline gene, perhaps due to a read error.

The sequence derives from a human donor who had recovered from COVID-19. The sequenced material came from CD4+ T cells from blood, cultured in vitro. The rearrangement joins TRBV20-1 to TRBJ1-5; D remains unclear. CDR3 residues: CSAREFSNQSQHF. The CDR3 nucleotides are TGCAGTGCTAGAGAATTTAGCAATCAGTCCCAGCATTTT.